Presented here are 6 T cell receptor beta chains from one specimen sequenced in a study of graft-versus-host responses after intestinal transplantation. TCRdb's copy holds only in-frame clones and misses some; the assay was immunoSEQ multiplex PCR. This sample has roughly 25,000 clones; 40% occur once, and the top ten carry about 0.7%. The sample was alloreactive CD4+ T cells from a mixed lymphocyte reaction culture, taken before intestinal transplant. The subset denotes: CFSE-low proliferating T cells sorted from approximately 6-day pre-transplant mixed lymphocyte reaction (GvH or HvG direction). The receptors originated from a human patient who received an intestinal transplant.

In this sample, this clone turned up a few times. Here the CDR3 reads CASTKVVWGPGNTIYF. The CDR3 DNA sequence: TGTGCCAGCACCAAGGTGGTTTGGGGGCCTGGAAACACCATATATTTT. The chain carries TRBV7-2 and TRBJ1-3, with TRBD1 as a possible D gene (6 bases). CDR3 length equals 16 residues. Trimming left V 7 bases short and J 2 bases short, with 18 bases between. Germline CDR1 reads SGHTA; CDR2 reads FQGNSA.

The chain has TRBV5-1 and TRBJ2-3; TRBD1 matches 7 bases. CDR1 and CDR2 from the germline V gene are SGHRS and YFSETQ. The CDR3 loop spans 15 amino acids. V lost 7 bases to trimming and J lost 1 base; unmatched junction nucleotides: 9. Here the CDR3 reads CASDTGAVGTDTQYF. The CDR3 bases are TGCGCCAGCGATACAGGGGCGGTGGGCACAGATACGCAGTATTTT.

This rearrangement joins TRBV5-1 to TRBJ1-1; TRBD1 matches 9 bases. Germline assignment: CDR1 SGHRS and CDR2 YFSETQ. Trimming took 4 bases from V and 5 from J; bases not matched to a gene: 6. There are 14 residues in the CDR3. The CDR3 spells CASSTGQGRTEAFF. The CDR3, as DNA: TGCGCCAGCAGCACGGGACAGGGACGAACTGAAGCTTTCTTT. The full variable domain, its missing parts supplied by reference TRBV5-1 and TRBJ1-1, is KAGVTQTPRYLIKTRGQQVTLSCSPISGHRSVSWYQQTPGQGLQFLFEYFSETQRNKGNFPGRFSGRQFSNSRSEMNVSTLELGDSALYLCASSTGQGRTEAFFGQGTRLTVV.

This rearrangement joins TRBV21-1 to TRBJ2-7; the DNA was not used to check the table's D call, TRBD1. TRBV21-1 is marked as a pseudogene. This CDR3 has 12 amino acids. In nucleotides, the CDR3 is TGTGCCAGCAGCAAAATTTTTCAGGAGCAGTACTTC. Translation: CASSKIFQEQYF.

This clone came up a few times. The same CDR3 can be traced to other DNA sequences in this sample. CDR3 in DNA: TGTGCCAGCAGCTTAGACACGTCCTACGAGCAGTACTTC. Amino acid sequence: CASSLDTSYEQYF. This chain links TRBV7-9 with TRBJ2-7; D is unclear. V was trimmed by 1 base and J by 1 base, leaving 5 bases between them. The CDR3 has 13 residues. The germline V gene has CDR1 SEHNR and CDR2 FQNEAQ (reference sequence).

The gene calls are TRBV4-2 and TRBJ2-6; D ambiguous. The CDR3 is 18 amino acids. Germline loops: CDR1 LGHNA, CDR2 YNFKEQ. V shed 1 base and J shed 0 bases, with 13 bases lying between them. The CDR3 coding sequence is TGTGCCAGCAGCCAAGTTATAGCCGGCGGCTCTGGGGCCAACGTCCTGACTTTC. This gives the protein CASSQVIAGGSGANVLTF.